Listed below are T cell receptor beta chains from one sample, sequenced in a study of beta chain features in type 1 diabetes. Profiling relied on immunoSEQ multiplex PCR, and the TCRdb table lists in-frame clones only, not all of them. This repertoire shows over 700,000 clones, 15% to 20% found once; its top ten account for around 0.02%. Sequencing used naive CD4+ T cells from blood. The receptors shown here come from a woman younger than 35 in good health. Both conserved end residues are part of each CDR3. The D gene is left open where the match is weak. Clone size is given for some rows only: seen once, a few or many times, or a class if the clone is expanded.

TRBV10-2	TRBJ2-7	few	TRBD2	TGCGCCAGCATGATTAGCGGGAGCTCCTACGAGCAGTACTTC	CASMISGSSYEQYF
TRBV5-4	TRBJ2-2	few	-	TGTGCCAGCAGCCGGGGCGGGCCCAACACCGGGGAGCTGTTTTTT	CASSRGGPNTGELFF
TRBV10-3	TRBJ2-5	-	-	TGTGCCATAACGAGCGCCAGTTCGGAGACCCAGTACTTC	CAITSASSETQYF
TRBV7-3	TRBJ2-2	once	TRBD2	TGTGCCAGCAGCTTAATAGCGGGGAACACCGGGGAGCTGTTTTTT	CASSLIAGNTGELFF
TRBV6-5	TRBJ2-7	few	-	TGTGCCAGCAGTTACCAGGGTAGCTCCTACGAGCAGTACTTC	CASSYQGSSYEQYF
TRBV27	TRBJ2-7	-	-	TGTGCCAGCAGGGACGGGGTTTTGGGGGCGCGCTACGAGCAGTACTTC	CASRDGVLGARYEQYF
TRBV7-2	TRBJ2-1	few	TRBD2	TGTGCCAGCAGCACCGATAGCGGGGGCACCTACAATGAGCAGTTCTTC	CASSTDSGGTYNEQFF
TRBV5-1	TRBJ2-7	-	TRBD2	TGCGCCAGCAGCTTCTCAGGACAGCGGGGGGAGCAGTACTTC	CASSFSGQRGEQYF
TRBV4-3	TRBJ2-5	-	TRBD1	TGCGCCAGCAGCCAAGTTGGTAGGGGGCAGGAGACCCAGTACTTC	CASSQVGRGQETQYF
TRBV6-6	TRBJ2-7	-	TRBD1	TGTGCCAGCAGTTACGCACCGGGACAGGGTGCCGAGCAGTACTTC	CASSYAPGQGAEQYF
TRBV4-3	TRBJ2-1	-	TRBD2	TGCGCCAGCAGCTACGGGACTAGCGGTAACGATGAGCAGTTCTTC	CASSYGTSGNDEQFF
TRBV19	TRBJ2-3	few	TRBD1	TGTGCCAGTAGTAGCCGCGGGACAGGGACAGATACGCAGTATTTT	CASSSRGTGTDTQYF
TRBV5-1	TRBJ2-1	-	TRBD2	TGCGCCAGCATGGAACGGTCCGGGACTAGGTTTTTCAATGAGCAGTTCTTC	CASMERSGTRFFNEQFF
TRBV14	TRBJ1-1	-	-	TGTGCCAGCAGCCAAGATAAGAACACTGAAGCTTTCTTT	CASSQDKNTEAFF
TRBV29-1	TRBJ1-2	-	-	TGCAGCGTTGTTTCGGGGAAGCGTGGCTACACCTTC	CSVVSGKRGYTF
TRBV5-1	TRBJ2-1	few	TRBD2	TGCGCCAGCAGCTTGGTTGGCGGGAGGGCCAATGAGCAGTTCTTC	CASSLVGGRANEQFF
TRBV18	TRBJ2-3	-	-	TGTGCCAGCTCACCACATAATGCAGATACGCAGTATTTT	CASSPHNADTQYF
TRBV19	TRBJ2-1	few	-	TGTGCCAGTAGTATAGTCCCAGGCCCAGTCTACAATGAGCAGTTCTTC	CASSIVPGPVYNEQFF
TRBV20-1	TRBJ2-3	few	-	TGCAGTGCTAGTTTGCGGAATACGCAGTATTTT	CSASLRNTQYF
TRBV28	TRBJ2-7	-	TRBD1	TGTGCCAGCAGGTCCACCGGGACAGGGACGTACGAGCAGTACTTC	CASRSTGTGTYEQYF